The 21 T cell receptor beta chains in this list originate from one sample, sequenced in a study of CD4 T cells in relation to SARS-CoV-2 and coronaviruses. Data came from immunoSEQ multiplex PCR; TCRdb stores just in-frame clones and leaves some out. The sample carries 17,000 or so clones, roughly 77% recorded once. For these TCRs, the target antigens are not known. CD4+ T cells from unexposed donors were obtained before the COVID-19 pandemic (2011-2018). CD4+ T cells were isolated from the cells after more than 8 days of culture. The sample consisted of CD4+ T cells from PBMCs, cultured in vitro. The receptors were gathered from a human donor in good health.

The chain carries TRBV18 and TRBJ1-4; D is possibly TRBD1 (5 bases). V shed 4 bases and J shed 7 bases, with 10 bases lying between them. This CDR3 region has 13 residues. Germline assignment: CDR1 KGHSH and CDR2 LQKENI. CDR3 bases: TGTGCCAGCTCACAAGGGACGGGTGAAAAACTGTTTTTT. Translation: CASSQGTGEKLFF.

The V gene is TRBV5-5, the J gene TRBJ1-4, with D tentatively TRBD1 (5 bases). CDR3 size: 13 residues. Germline CDR1 is SGHKS and CDR2 is YYEKEE (reference sequence). Trimming left V 4 bases short and J 8 bases short, with 12 bases between. CDR3 nucleotides: TGTGCCAGCAGCCCGGGACTCCTGGAAAAACTGTTTTTT. This encodes CASSPGLLEKLFF.

CDR3 coding DNA: TGTGCCAGCAGTGGGTTTGGGGGCCCGGAGCCCCAGCATTTT. This encodes CASSGFGGPEPQHF. This chain joins TRBV2 and TRBJ1-5, with D possibly matching TRBD1 (6 bases). CDR1 and CDR2 from the germline V gene are SNHLY and FYNNEI. The CDR3 consists of 14 residues. The V end lost 4 bases, the J end lost 8 bases, and 15 bases lay between the germline ends.

V and J are TRBV9 and TRBJ1-2, with D perhaps matching TRBD1 (6 bases). Germline lookup yields CDR1 SGDLS and CDR2 YYNGEE. The V end lost 0 bases, the J end lost 8 bases, and 11 bases lay between the germline ends. The CDR3 runs 13 residues. This CDR3 reads CASSVAGAMGYTF. CDR3 bases: TGTGCCAGCAGCGTAGCAGGGGCCATGGGCTACACCTTC.

V and J are TRBV6-5 and TRBJ1-3, with unresolved D. In germline, CDR1 is MNHEY, CDR2 SVGAGI. The CDR3 extends over 13 amino acids. V lost 2 bases to trimming and J lost 1 base, with 3 bases between them. In DNA, the CDR3 is TGTGCCAGCAGTTACGTATCTGGAAACACCATATATTTT. This encodes CASSYVSGNTIYF.

This clone was detected once. This sequence joins TRBV13 and TRBJ1-6; D is undetermined. The V end was cut by 3 bases, the J end by 11 bases, with 11 bases between. Germline V CDR1 and CDR2: PRHDT, FYEKMQ (reference sequence). The CDR3 consists of 13 residues. The CDR3 DNA follows: TGTGCCAGCAGCTTGGCCCGACGGGCACCCCTCCACTTT. As protein: CASSLARRAPLHF.

The J gene is TRBJ2-1, the V gene TRBV29-1; the D gene is possibly TRBD2 (5 bases). The CDR3 has 13 residues. Trimming pared 3 bases from V and 8 bases from J, leaving 14 bases between. The germline CDR1 and CDR2 sequences are SQVTM and ANQGSEA. Here the CDR3 reads CSVESSGLDEQFF. The CDR3 DNA sequence: TGCAGCGTTGAGTCCTCGGGGTTGGATGAGCAGTTCTTC.

The chain combines TRBV7-7 with TRBJ2-2, with no clear D. The CDR3 spans 14 residues. Germline CDR1 SSHAT, CDR2 FNYEAQ (reference sequence). Trimming stripped 0 bases from V and 2 bases from J, with 4 bases between. This chain's CDR3 is CASSLALNTGELFF. The CDR3 bases are TGTGCCAGCAGCTTAGCGCTCAACACCGGGGAGCTGTTTTTT.

The chain links TRBV11-1 to TRBJ2-7; 8 bases line up with TRBD1. The length of the CDR3 is 16 residues. The V gene's germline CDR1 is SGHAT and CDR2 FQDESV (reference sequence). The V segment lost 6 bases and the J segment 0 bases; nucleotides outside the gene matches: 10. The CDR3 loop is CASRKGRTGNSYEQYF. Here the CDR3 DNA reads TGTGCCAGCAGGAAAGGAAGGACAGGGAACTCCTACGAGCAGTACTTC.

In this sample, this clone turned up once. V usage is TRBV12-3 or TRBV12-4 and J usage is TRBJ1-1; D call uncertain. This CDR3 is built from 13 residues. Trimming shortened V by 6 bases and J by 3 bases, and 11 bases separated the two germline ends. This chain's CDR3 is CASRPDEDTEAFF. The CDR3 DNA is TGTGCCAGCAGGCCAGATGAGGACACTGAAGCTTTCTTT.

The CDR3 DNA follows: TGTGCCAGCAGCTTAGCAGCCGGGCTAGCGGGTTTATCCTACGAGCAGTACTTC. Translated, it gives CASSLAAGLAGLSYEQYF. The J gene is TRBJ2-7, the V gene TRBV7-8, with 8 bases lining up with TRBD2. The germline V gene encodes CDR1 SGHVS and CDR2 FQNEAQ. The CDR3 extends over 18 amino acids. Unmatched junction bases numbered 11, after V lost 0 bases and J lost 1 base.

This clone has just one count. V is TRBV9 and J is TRBJ1-3; D gene uncertain. This CDR3 has 15 residues. Trimming stripped 4 bases from V and 2 bases from J, with 13 bases between. Germline CDR1 reads SGDLS; CDR2 reads YYNGEE. CDR3 coding DNA: TGTGCCAGCAGCCCTCGGACGAATACTGGAAACACCATATATTTT. Residues: CASSPRTNTGNTIYF. The variable domain in full, completed from reference TRBV9 and TRBJ1-3, reads DSGVTQTPKHLITATGQRVTLRCSPRSGDLSVYWYQQSLDQGLQFLIQYYNGEERAKGNILERFSAQQFPDLHSELNLSSLELGDSALYFCASSPRTNTGNTIYFGEGSWLTVV.

The J gene is TRBJ2-1, the V gene TRBV11-2; 9 nucleotides line up with TRBD2. The J segment lost 9 bases and the V segment lost 3 bases, leaving 6 bases of the junction unmatched. This CDR3 is built from 14 residues. Germline V lookup: CDR1 SGHAT, CDR2 FQNNGV. CDR3 DNA: TGTGCCAGCAGCTTTAGCCGACTAGCGGTTGAGCAGTTCTTC. As protein: CASSFSRLAVEQFF.

This chain joins TRBV6-5 and TRBJ2-7, with D tentatively TRBD1 (6 bases). Trimming shortened V by 0 bases and J by 0 bases, and 12 bases separated the two germline ends. Germline CDR1 reads MNHEY; CDR2 reads SVGAGI. This CDR3 contains 16 residues. The CDR3, as DNA: TGTGCCAGCAGTTACTCTACAGGGTTAGGCTCCTACGAGCAGTACTTC. Protein: CASSYSTGLGSYEQYF.

The chain couples TRBV7-3 to TRBJ1-1, with D possibly being TRBD1 (6 bases). CDR3 length: 14 residues. The ends were cut back, 5 bases at V and 2 bases at J, with 12 bases in the middle. Germline V gives CDR1 SGHTA, CDR2 FQGTGA. The CDR3 spells CASSHRTANTEAFF. CDR3 in DNA: TGTGCCAGCAGCCATAGGACAGCCAACACTGAAGCTTTCTTT.

The V and J genes are TRBV5-1 and TRBJ2-5; D is uncertain. This CDR3 is built from 16 residues. Trimming removed 2 bases from V and 5 bases from J, with 19 bases in between. Germline V gene sequence: CDR1 SGHRS, CDR2 YFSETQ. The CDR3 region is CASSFRGTAKRETQYF. In nucleotides, the CDR3 is TGCGCCAGCAGCTTTCGCGGAACGGCTAAGAGGGAGACCCAGTACTTC.

The chain is built from TRBV3-1 (or the pseudogene TRBV3-2) and TRBJ1-5, with unresolved D. The CDR3 runs to 15 residues. Germline V gives CDR1 LGHDT, CDR2 YNNKEL (reference sequence). V was trimmed by 3 bases and J by 2 bases, leaving 11 bases between them. Here the CDR3 reads CASSHSGTRNQPQHF. DNA for the CDR3: TGTGCCAGCAGCCATAGCGGCACTCGCAATCAGCCCCAGCATTTT.

The rearrangement joins TRBV2 to TRBJ2-5; D may be TRBD1 (5 bases). V was trimmed by 4 bases and J by 5 bases, leaving 14 bases between them. The CDR3 is 14 residues long. Germline CDR1 SNHLY, CDR2 FYNNEI. CDR3 sequence: CASSGRQGGETQYF. As DNA, the CDR3 is TGTGCCAGCAGTGGTAGGCAGGGTGGGGAGACCCAGTACTTC.

This clone was observed once. This sequence joins TRBV9 and TRBJ2-1, with D possibly matching TRBD2 (6 bases). This CDR3 region has 14 residues. Germline V gene lookup returns CDR1 SGDLS and CDR2 YYNGEE. V gave up 6 bases and J gave up 12 bases, with 22 bases separating them. The CDR3 sequence is CASTSSDQGMGQFF. DNA of the CDR3: TGTGCCAGCACTTCTAGCGACCAAGGGATGGGGCAGTTCTTC.

The chain recombines TRBV12-3 or TRBV12-4 with TRBJ1-1, with D perhaps TRBD1 (6 bases). CDR3 length: 12 residues. Trimming stripped 10 bases from V and 7 bases from J, with 16 bases between. CDR3: CATDRPNGEAFF. In DNA form, the CDR3 reads TGTGCCACCGACAGGCCTAACGGTGAAGCTTTCTTT.

The rearrangement uses TRBV30 and TRBJ2-5; 8 nucleotides align to TRBD1. V gave up 0 bases and J gave up 5 bases; unmatched junction bases: 5. Germline values: CDR1 GTSNPN, CDR2 SVGIG (reference sequence). This CDR3 is built from 14 residues. The CDR3 loop is CAWSVGQGAETQYF. The CDR3 DNA follows: TGTGCCTGGAGTGTAGGGCAGGGGGCGGAGACCCAGTACTTC.